This is a list of T cell receptor beta chains from one sample in a study of T cell responses to AZD1222 COVID-19 vaccine. Using immunoSEQ multiplex PCR, the repertoire was profiled, and TCRdb retains in-frame clones only, with some absent. The table includes approximately 81,000 clones, about 93% detected once. This material consisted of peripheral blood, taken on day 0 of MenACWY control vaccination. The source is an adult in good health. Both conserved end residues are part of each CDR3. The D gene is left open where the match is weak. Not every row has a clone size; where given, it reads once, few, many or a size class.

j_call | cdr3_length | clone_size | d_call | v_call | cdr3_aa | cdr3_nt
TRBJ2-7 | 14 | - | - | TRBV25-1 | CASSDRHPYFEQYF | TGTGCCAGCAGTGACCGCCATCCCTATTTTGAGCAGTACTTC
TRBJ2-7 | 13 | - | - | TRBV28 | CASLRQLGYEQYF | TGTGCCAGCCTAAGACAGTTAGGCTACGAGCAGTACTTC
TRBJ1-6 | 14 | - | - | TRBV6-5 | CASSYEQSNSPLHF | TGTGCCAGCAGTTACGAACAGTCTAATTCACCCCTCCACTTT
TRBJ1-5 | 15 | - | - | TRBV7-9 | CASSLAGPTNRPQHF | TGTGCCAGCAGCTTAGCGGGACCAACTAACCGGCCCCAGCATTTT
TRBJ1-3 | 14 | - | - | TRBV18 | CASSRTPGENTIYF | TGTGCCAGCTCACGTACCCCAGGGGAGAACACCATATATTTT
TRBJ1-2 | 11 | - | - | TRBV29-1 | CSVVFGDGYTF | TGCAGCGTTGTCTTCGGGGATGGCTACACCTTC
TRBJ2-7 | 14 | few | - | TRBV7-9 | CASSLWADSYEQYF | TGTGCCAGCAGCTTATGGGCGGACTCCTACGAGCAGTACTTC
TRBJ1-5 | 15 | - | - | TRBV19 | CASSGDRPDYQPQHF | TGTGCCAGTAGCGGCGACAGACCTGACTATCAGCCCCAGCATTTT
TRBJ2-7 | 14 | - | - | TRBV21-1 | CASKGARGEREQYF | TGTGCCAGCAAAGGGGCCCGAGGTGAACGAGAGCAGTACTTC
TRBJ2-3 | 14 | - | - | TRBV30 | CAWGARGLTDTQYF | TGTGCCTGGGGTGCTAGGGGGTTAACAGATACGCAGTATTTT
TRBJ1-3 | 18 | - | - | TRBV6-2/TRBV6-3 | CASSYISLGSGSGNTIYF | TGTGCCAGCAGTTACATATCCCTGGGATCCGGCTCTGGAAACACCATATATTTT
TRBJ2-3 | 16 | - | TRBD2 | TRBV7-9 | CASSFPGTSTADTQYF | TGTGCCAGCAGCTTCCCTGGGACTAGTACCGCAGATACGCAGTATTTT
TRBJ2-1 | 16 | once | TRBD2 | TRBV6-6 | CASSYWGGREGDEQFF | TGTGCCAGCAGTTATTGGGGCGGGAGGGAAGGCGATGAGCAGTTCTTC
TRBJ2-3 | 16 | - | TRBD2 | TRBV30 | CAWGNGAGVFVDTQYF | TGTGCCTGGGGTAACGGGGCGGGAGTTTTTGTGGATACGCAGTATTTT
TRBJ2-1 | 13 | - | TRBD2 | TRBV18 | CASSLRTSYEQFF | TGTGCCAGCTCACTCAGGACTAGTTATGAGCAGTTCTTC
TRBJ1-1 | 15 | - | - | TRBV6-5 | CASSYSGNMNTEAFF | TGTGCCAGCAGTTACTCGGGCAACATGAACACTGAAGCTTTCTTT
TRBJ2-7 | 15 | few | TRBD1 | TRBV4-2 | CASSQGGQGSYEQYF | TGTGCCAGCAGCCAAGGGGGACAGGGTTCCTACGAGCAGTACTTC
TRBJ2-2 | 11 | - | - | TRBV27 | CASSSAGELFF | TGTGCCAGCAGTTCGGCCGGGGAGCTGTTTTTT
TRBJ2-1 | 16 | - | - | TRBV3-1/TRBV3-2 | CASSQGGGVPYNEQFF | TGTGCCAGCAGCCAAGGGGGCGGGGTCCCCTACAATGAGCAGTTCTTC
TRBJ1-1 | 13 | few | - | TRBV3-1/TRBV3-2 | CASSQDPRAEAFF | TGTGCCAGCAGCCAAGATCCGAGGGCTGAAGCTTTCTTT
TRBJ2-3 | 17 | - | - | TRBV27 | CASSLYSGTPSTDTQYF | TGTGCCAGCAGTTTGTACTCCGGGACACCGAGCACAGATACGCAGTATTTT
TRBJ2-2 | 16 | once | - | TRBV10-1 | CASSSTGSLSTGELFF | TGCGCCAGCAGTTCGACAGGTTCATTGTCGACCGGGGAGCTGTTTTTT